What follows is one T cell receptor beta chain and its context. It has no known antigen specificity. Per-base qualities were not stored, and no clone one base away is much larger. This sample is drawn from a study of T cells after yellow fever vaccination (dated by TCRdb to the late 2010s). Context from the whole study: The SMART-Seq v4 Ultra Low Input RNA kit was used to prepare libraries from fractions with low cell numbers. Bulk TCR alpha and beta repertoires were sequenced longitudinally to track T-cell clones before and after primary and booster YFV17D yellow fever vaccination. Two healthy male donors made up the cohort, one aged 18 to 30 years and the other aged 30 to 39 years. Blood was drawn at multiple timepoints before and after primary and secondary immunization, with bulk PBMC replicates and cell subsets isolated. Study-level results and caveats: The secondary T-cell response was weaker than the primary response but faster, peaking on day 5 instead of day 15. Because abundant contaminating clonotypes from the bulk population could be contained in FACS-sorted repertoires, computational filtering was required. After the booster, most of the clones that had expanded following primary vaccination were detected again (almost 98% of CD4 and around 90% of CD8), which suggests that memory was broadly maintained. Only a couple of donors were included in the study, so the extent to which the findings can be generalized is limited. A small fraction of clonotypes appeared in both the CD4 and CD8 compartments, likely as a result of convergent recombination.

TCR cDNA was synthesized by 5'RACE template switching, which introduced a universal primer site and unique molecular identifiers. Priming for cDNA synthesis came from both the TCR alpha and TCR beta constant segments. Library amplification used two PCR steps, and the second PCR step added sample barcodes and sequencing adapters. Sequencing of libraries was done on Illumina HiSeq 2500 (2x100 bp) or NovaSeq (2x150 bp). The study's processing was this. Demultiplexing of reads and collapsing into UMI consensus sequences were performed with MIGEC, and V(D)J alignment was carried out with MiXCR. Vaccine-responding clonotypes were defined with edgeR using replicate PBMC samples, requiring FDR below 0.01 and a log2 fold change above 5 up to day 15. Each bulk clonotype received a CD4 or CD8 identity based on whether the sequenced CD4 or CD8 repertoire contained that clonotype at higher abundance. Using fastp at Q25 and MiXCR, TCRdb reprocessed the public reads and kept productive beta chains. For every CDR3 protein sequence, its rows merge into one entry that carries the most common genes and DNA. The V and J calls reflect TCRdb's pipeline rather than the authors' work. This sample holds 500,000 to 650,000 distinct CDR3 sequences; 9% to 15% were observed only once. The ten largest clones add up to about 15% of the sample.

V trim: 4 bases; J trim: 8 bases; unmatched bases: 11. The CDR3, from cysteine to phenylalanine, totals 17 residues. Only the CDR3 DNA stays, 51 bases, in frame from base 1. CDR1 and CDR2, per the germline V gene, are LGHNA and YNFKEQ. The meaning of the sample's treatment or condition label: live attenuated yellow fever vaccine strain. At every blood-draw timepoint, two biological replicates of bulk PBMCs were collected. PBMCs were isolated from peripheral blood using a standard Ficoll-Paque protocol. TriZol was used to extract RNA from bulk PBMCs, from CD4 and CD8 fractions, and from dextramer-positive and dextramer-negative fractions.

The sequences come from PBMCs, collected on the day of the yellow fever booster vaccination. Recombination connected TRBV4-2 to TRBJ2-1, with 13 middle bases fitting TRBD2. The origin of this receptor is a young man who received the YFV17D yellow fever vaccine. The DNA reads as follows: TGTGCCAGCAGCCTCCGGACTAGCGGGAGCCCTCAGGATGAGCAGTTCTTC. Its translation is CASSLRTSGSPQDEQFF.